These 15 T cell receptor beta chains originate from one sample sequenced in a study of OX40 agonist ivuxolimab in advanced cancers. Libraries were prepared by immunoSEQ multiplex PCR; TCRdb keeps only in-frame clonotypes and omits some of them. This sample has about 53,000 clones, with 82% found just once. The sequencing used CD4+ or CD8+ T cells sorted from blood, collected in a trial of the OX40 agonist ivuxolimab. These TCRs come from an adult with an advanced solid tumor such as melanoma, head and neck, liver or kidney cancer.

The DNA for the CDR3 is TGCAGTGCCCCCGCCCCTCTAGAAGCTTTCTTT. This encodes CSAPAPLEAFF. The genes are TRBV20-1 and TRBJ1-1; D is unresolved. The CDR3 totals 11 residues. Trimming shortened V by 6 bases and J by 8 bases, and 13 bases separated the two germline ends. Germline lookup yields CDR1 DFQATT and CDR2 SNEGSKA (reference sequence).

The CDR3 loop reads CASSLRGRSTVTDTQYF. CDR3 in DNA: TGTGCCAGCAGCTTGAGGGGCAGATCTACTGTCACAGATACGCAGTATTTT. V gene TRBV7-2 combines with J gene TRBJ2-3; D may be TRBD1 or TRBD2 (5 bases each). V lost 3 bases and J lost 2, with 18 bases in between. The CDR3 is made up of 17 amino acids. CDR1 is SGHTA and CDR2 is FQGNSA in the germline V gene.

The chain combines TRBV10-1 with TRBJ2-7, with D maybe TRBD1 (5 bases). Germline CDR1 is WNHNN and CDR2 is SYGVQD (reference sequence). The V and J ends lost 4 bases and 6 bases respectively, with 7 bases between them. CDR3 length equals 11 residues. The CDR3 nucleotides read TGCGCCAGCAGTGTAGGGGTCGAGCAGTACTTC. Translated, it gives CASSVGVEQYF.

J is TRBJ1-2 and V is TRBV13; 8 positions match TRBD1. Trimming cost V 3 bases and J 6 bases; bases outside gene matches: 6. The CDR3 length is 14 residues. Germline V gene sequence: CDR1 PRHDT, CDR2 FYEKMQ (reference sequence). The CDR3 here is CASSFRQGIDGYTF. CDR3 DNA sequence: TGTGCCAGCAGCTTCCGACAGGGGATAGATGGCTACACCTTC.

The V and J genes are TRBV7-9 and TRBJ1-1, with TRBD1 as a possible D gene (5 bases). V was shortened by 3 bases and J by 1 base, with 15 bases between the two germline ends. This CDR3 contains 16 residues. Germline V gives CDR1 SEHNR, CDR2 FQNEAQ (reference sequence). Written as DNA, the CDR3 is TGTGCCAGCAGCTTTTCCTGGGGACCCCGGAACACTGAAGCTTTCTTT. It translates to CASSFSWGPRNTEAFF.

The chain couples TRBV5-4 to TRBJ1-1, with 7 bases matching TRBD1. CDR1 is SGHNT and CDR2 is YYREEE in the germline V gene (reference sequence). The V and J ends lost 4 bases and 11 bases, in that order; junction bases with no gene match: 5. This CDR3 region has 11 residues. The CDR3 here is CASSIDREAFF. CDR3 in DNA: TGTGCCAGCAGCATCGACAGGGAGGCTTTCTTT.

The chain has TRBV7-9 and TRBJ2-1; either TRBD1 or TRBD2 may supply D (7 bases each). From germline, CDR1 is SEHNR and CDR2 FQNEAQ (reference sequence). V was trimmed by 5 bases and J by 8 bases, leaving 22 bases between them. CDR3 length: 16 residues. The CDR3 coding sequence is TGTGCCAGCAGCCTTCAAGGGTTGACAGGGAGGGATGAGCAGTTCTTC. Residues: CASSLQGLTGRDEQFF.

This rearrangement joins TRBV28 to TRBJ2-6; D is unclear. V lost 3 bases and J lost 6, with 0 bases in between. Germline-derived CDR1 and CDR2 are MDHEN and SYDVKM. The CDR3 is made up of 11 amino acids. The CDR3 DNA reads as TGTGCCAGCAGTTTGGCCAACGTCCTGACTTTC. Translated: CASSLANVLTF.

The V gene is TRBV6-6, the J gene TRBJ2-7; maybe TRBD1 (5 bases). The CDR3 totals 13 residues. Deletions cut 6 bases from V and 3 bases from J, with 12 bases between. Per the germline V gene, CDR1 is MNHNY and CDR2 is SVGAGI (reference sequence). CDR3 sequence: CASRGRGYYEQYF. CDR3 coding DNA: TGTGCCAGCAGGGGAAGGGGATACTACGAGCAGTACTTC.

The rearrangement joins TRBV6-1 to TRBJ1-1; TRBD1 matches at 8 bases. The CDR3 length is 14 residues. From germline, CDR1 is MNHNS and CDR2 SASEGT. After removal of 7 bases from V and 4 bases from J, the junction contained 8 bases not matched to a gene. The CDR3 sequence is CASIRDRQGTEAFF. The CDR3 DNA is TGTGCCAGCATTCGGGACAGGCAGGGCACTGAAGCTTTCTTT.

This sequence joins TRBV7-3 and TRBJ1-1; a possible D gene is TRBD1 (5 bases). V lost 7 bases and J 4 bases, leaving 13 bases between the germline ends. The CDR3 has 13 residues. The germline V gene encodes CDR1 SGHTA and CDR2 FQGTGA. The CDR3 sequence is CASNKQRGTEAFF. The CDR3 nucleotides read TGTGCCAGCAACAAACAGAGGGGCACTGAAGCTTTCTTT.

The chain recombines TRBV11-3 with TRBJ1-1; no firm D call. This CDR3 region has 14 residues. The germline V gene encodes CDR1 SGHNT and CDR2 YENEEA. V lost 2 bases and J 7 bases, leaving 14 bases between the germline ends. CDR3 sequence (DNA): TGTGCCAGCAGCTTACGTTCCCGGCCCCTTGAAGCTTTCTTT. Amino acid sequence: CASSLRSRPLEAFF. The full variable domain, in which reference TRBV11-3 and TRBJ1-1 provide the parts outside the CDR3, is EAGVVQSPRYKIIEKKQPVAFWCNPISGHNTLYWYLQNLGQGPELLIRYENEEAVDDSQLPKDRFSAERLKGVDSTLKIQPAELGDSAVYLCASSLRSRPLEAFFGQGTRLTVV.

The chain employs TRBV7-8 and TRBJ2-2; 8 bases map to TRBD2. J gave up 6 bases and V 6 bases, and 12 bases lay outside the gene matches. The V gene's germline CDR1 is SGHVS and CDR2 FQNEAQ. The length of the CDR3 is 16 residues. The CDR3: CASSTGGGAGPGELFF. As DNA, the CDR3 is TGTGCCAGCAGTACCGGGGGGGGAGCGGGACCCGGGGAGCTGTTTTTT.

CDR3 sequence: CASSRRGQGGTGELFF. The CDR3 DNA sequence: TGTGCCAGCAGCCGGCGGGGACAGGGGGGAACCGGGGAGCTGTTTTTT. The chain uses TRBV9 and TRBJ2-2; 11 positions match TRBD1. With V trimmed by 4 bases and J by 5 bases, 7 bases remained unmatched. The CDR3 covers 16 residues. The V gene's germline CDR1 is SGDLS and CDR2 YYNGEE. Combining the CDR3 with reference TRBV9 and TRBJ2-2 gives the whole variable domain DSGVTQTPKHLITATGQRVTLRCSPRSGDLSVYWYQQSLDQGLQFLIQYYNGEERAKGNILERFSAQQFPDLHSELNLSSLELGDSALYFCASSRRGQGGTGELFFGEGSRLTVL.

This CDR3 reads CASSLAPGHYGYTF. The CDR3 DNA sequence: TGTGCCAGCAGCTTAGCTCCCGGGCACTATGGCTACACCTTC. The rearrangement links TRBV11-2 to TRBJ1-2; D unclear. From germline, CDR1 is SGHAT and CDR2 FQNNGV. Trimming took off 1 base at V and 3 bases at J, with 9 bases between the two ends. The CDR3 has 14 amino acids.